This T cell receptor beta chain emerged from a study of response to subunit inactivated influenza vaccine (dated by TCRdb to 2017 to 2018). Broadly, across the study: Deep quantitative T cell receptor repertoire profiling was used in the study to track responses to a trivalent subunit inactivated influenza vaccine. General conclusions and limits of the study: It was suggested by the authors that each seasonal influenza vaccination may recruit only a limited number of new T cells.

Inclusive of the bounding cysteine and phenylalanine, the CDR3 is 12 residues long. The entry retains the CDR3 DNA only, 36 bases that are in frame from base 1. The germline V gene encodes CDR1 SGHRS and CDR2 YFSETQ. V is trimmed back by 10 bases and J by 3 bases, and the junction contains 7 bases that no gene match accounts for. The sample holds many counts of this clonotype. Its target antigen remains unknown. Base qualities are not at hand, and no much larger clone is one base apart. Libraries were constructed by RT-PCR. The sequencing machine was an Illumina HiSeq 2500. TCRdb reprocessing: public reads trimmed at Q25 with fastp, clones called with MiXCR, in-frame beta chains kept. A single entry per CDR3 protein holds the most common genes and DNA from its merged rows. This sample lists under 500,000 distinct CDR3 sequences; about a tenth were detected once. Clones ranked in the top ten supply approximately 12% of the sample.

The meaning of the sample's time point label: 45 days after influenza vaccine administration. Sequencing was performed on PBMCs from blood, taken roughly 6 weeks after vaccination. The sequence came from a man aged 45 to 65 who received an inactivated influenza vaccine. Donor details come from another sample of the same person, matched by shared clones. Recombination connected TRBV5-1 to TRBJ2-7; TRBD1 lines up with 7 middle nucleotides. The nucleotides read TGCGCCCACACAGGGGCCGACTACGAGCAGTACTTC. Translated, this gives CAHTGADYEQYF. The entire variable domain, with the stretches around the CDR3 drawn from the reference TRBV5-1 and TRBJ2-7 proteins, is KAGVTQTPRYLIKTRGQQVTLSCSPISGHRSVSWYQQTPGQGLQFLFEYFSETQRNKGNFPGRFSGRQFSNSRSEMNVSTLELGDSALYLCAHTGADYEQYFGPGTRLTVT.